Presented here are 18 T cell receptor beta chains from one specimen sequenced in a study of shared clonotypes between healthy human individuals. Sequencing used immunoSEQ multiplex PCR; TCRdb keeps in-frame clones, though not all of them. The sample has about 79,000 clones, roughly two thirds seen once; the top ten hold 51%. Sequencing input: memory CD8+ T cells sorted from blood. The subset: CD45RO+ cells pooled with CCR7-negative TemRA cells. These receptors were obtained from a man aged 30 to 45 in good health.

The V and J genes are TRBV7-2 and TRBJ2-3, with 8 positions matching TRBD2. The germline V gene encodes CDR1 SGHTA and CDR2 FQGNSA. This CDR3 contains 15 residues. Unmatched junction bases numbered 6, after V lost 3 bases and J lost 4 bases. The CDR3 DNA follows: TGTGCCAGCAGCTTCAAGCGGGAGTGGGCAGATACGCAGTATTTT. It translates to CASSFKREWADTQYF. The complete variable domain, with remaining parts taken from reference TRBV7-2 and TRBJ2-3, reads GAGVSQSPSNKVTEKGKDVELRCDPISGHTALYWYRQSLGQGLEFLIYFQGNSAPDKSGLPSDRFSAERTGGSVSTLTIQRTQQEDSAVYLCASSFKREWADTQYFGPGTRLTVL.

This clone came up once. The junction does not match germline at one end; this may be a read error. V and J are TRBV4-1 and TRBJ2-7, with D tentatively TRBD1 (5 bases). This CDR3 is built from 14 residues. Germline V gene lookup returns CDR1 MGHRA and CDR2 YSYEKL. Written as DNA, the CDR3 is TGCGCCAGCAGCCAAGATCACGGACATACTGCTCGTCACTTC. Encoded protein: CASSQDHGHTARHF.

This clone was recorded at least ten times. The DNA is omitted, as the CDR3 cannot be located on it reliably, and the CDR3 follows TCRdb's listing. This chain connects TRBV5-4 to TRBJ2-7; the D call of TRBD2 is as the table states it, not checked on the DNA. The germline CDR1 and CDR2 sequences are SGHNT and YYREEE (reference sequence). Both ends counted, the CDR3 spans 14 residues. The CDR3 sequence: CASSFGPGVNEQYF.

This clone appeared a few times. The V gene is TRBV6-4, the J gene TRBJ2-1; D is possibly TRBD2 (5 bases). CDR1 MRHNA and CDR2 SNTAGT come from the germline V gene. The CDR3 runs to 14 residues. The V gene lost 3 bases and the J gene lost 9 bases, with 15 bases spanning the gap. The CDR3 DNA is TGTGCCAGCAGTGAGTTGGCTAGCTCGAGTGAGCAGTTCTTC. Its translation is CASSELASSSEQFF.

This clone was detected only a few times. The chain carries TRBV29-1 and TRBJ2-1; tentatively, D is TRBD2 (5 bases). The germline V gene has CDR1 SQVTM and CDR2 ANQGSEA. The CDR3 contains 14 residues. V was pared by 1 base and J by 0 bases, with 7 bases between. For the CDR3, the DNA is TGCAGCGTTGAAGCGGGGAGCTCCTACAATGAGCAGTTCTTC. Translating it yields CSVEAGSSYNEQFF.

The DNA of the CDR3 is TGTGCCAGCATAGGTGTGGGAGGACTGAGCTCTGGGGCCAACGTCCTGACTTTC. It codes for CASIGVGGLSSGANVLTF. The rearrangement joins TRBV27 to TRBJ2-6; tentative D call: TRBD2 (6 bases). This CDR3 is 18 amino acids long. V lost 7 bases to trimming and J lost 0 bases, with 19 bases between them. The germline V gene encodes CDR1 MNHEY and CDR2 SMNVEV (reference sequence).

The chain has TRBV6-5 and TRBJ2-6, with D unclear. CDR1 and CDR2 from the germline V gene are MNHEY and SVGAGI. The V and J ends lost 8 bases and 0 bases respectively, with 11 bases between them. This CDR3 is built from 15 residues. The CDR3 protein is CASAPVISGANVLTF. For the CDR3, the DNA is TGTGCCAGCGCTCCCGTGATCTCTGGGGCCAACGTCCTGACTTTC.

The chain links TRBV25-1 to TRBJ2-7; 7 bases match TRBD2. Germline V gene sequence: CDR1 MGHDK, CDR2 SYGVNS. The trim removed 4 bases at V and 3 bases at J, leaving 6 bases unmatched. The CDR3 consists of 14 residues. The CDR3 sequence is CASSVGRLGYEQYF. CDR3 DNA sequence: TGTGCCAGCAGTGTCGGGAGGTTGGGCTACGAGCAGTACTTC.

This clone has only a few counts. The gene calls are TRBV7-2 and TRBJ2-1, with TRBD1 matching over 10 bases. Germline lookup yields CDR1 SGHTA and CDR2 FQGNSA. The V and J ends lost 0 bases and 5 bases, in that order; junction bases with no gene match: 16. The CDR3 extends over 20 amino acids. The CDR3 region is CASSLARGTGALRADNEQFF. DNA for the CDR3: TGTGCCAGCAGCTTAGCGCGGGGGACAGGGGCCCTTCGAGCAGACAATGAGCAGTTCTTC. Full variable domain (missing parts from reference TRBV7-2 and TRBJ2-1): GAGVSQSPSNKVTEKGKDVELRCDPISGHTALYWYRQSLGQGLEFLIYFQGNSAPDKSGLPSDRFSAERTGGSVSTLTIQRTQQEDSAVYLCASSLARGTGALRADNEQFFGPGTRLTVL.

The chain carries TRBV6-4 and TRBJ1-5; the D is unclear. V shed 4 bases and J shed 6 bases, with 10 bases lying between them. Germline lookup yields CDR1 MRHNA and CDR2 SNTAGT. The CDR3 is 13 residues long. The CDR3 DNA follows: TGTGCCAGCAGTGTGTCTTTCGGTCAGCCCCAGCATTTT. It encodes CASSVSFGQPQHF.

This clone was seen a few times. This chain connects TRBV4-3 to TRBJ2-7, with a possible D match to TRBD2 (5 bases). CDR3 length: 15 amino acids. Trimming shortened V by 1 base and J by 1 base, and 11 bases separated the two germline ends. Germline V gene data show CDR1 as LGHNA and CDR2 as YSLEER. DNA for the CDR3: TGCGCCAGCAGCCAAGTTCTGGACTCTTCCTACGAGCAGTACTTC. It specifies CASSQVLDSSYEQYF.

The chain is built from TRBV9 and TRBJ2-1, with unresolved D. V lost 3 bases to trimming and J lost 5 bases, with 3 bases between them. The CDR3 consists of 11 residues. CDR1 is SGDLS and CDR2 is YYNGEE in the germline V gene. In nucleotides, the CDR3 is TGTGCCAGCAGCGCGGACAATGAGCAGTTCTTC. It yields the protein CASSADNEQFF. The whole variable domain, remainder taken from reference TRBV9 and TRBJ2-1, is DSGVTQTPKHLITATGQRVTLRCSPRSGDLSVYWYQQSLDQGLQFLIQYYNGEERAKGNILERFSAQQFPDLHSELNLSSLELGDSALYFCASSADNEQFFGPGTRLTVL.

This rearrangement joins TRBV28 to TRBJ2-3; TRBD1 is a possible D gene (6 bases). V was shortened by 7 bases and J by 0 bases, with 11 bases between the two germline ends. The V gene's germline CDR1 is MDHEN and CDR2 SYDVKM. This CDR3 spans 14 amino acids. Here the CDR3 DNA reads TGTGCCAGCAAGACAGGATATAGCACAGATACGCAGTATTTT. Translating gives CASKTGYSTDTQYF.

This chain uses TRBV29-1 with TRBJ2-2; 9 bases are shared with TRBD1. This CDR3 is 18 amino acids long. The germline V gene has CDR1 SQVTM and CDR2 ANQGSEA. Unmatched junction bases numbered 14, after V lost 6 bases and J lost 0 bases. The CDR3 region has the DNA TGCAGCGTCGTTTACCTTGACGGGGACAGGGCGAACACCGGGGAGCTGTTTTTT. Translated, it gives CSVVYLDGDRANTGELFF.

V gene TRBV7-6 combines with J gene TRBJ2-1; no firm D call. Germline lookup yields CDR1 SGHVS and CDR2 FNYEAQ. V gave up 6 bases and J gave up 10 bases, with 22 bases separating them. The CDR3 contains 15 residues. The CDR3 sequence is CASSQGSNPAQEQFF. The CDR3 region has the DNA TGTGCCAGCAGTCAAGGGTCTAACCCAGCACAGGAGCAGTTCTTC.

This chain links TRBV7-2 with TRBJ1-4; possible D gene TRBD1, 6 bases. Germline V gene lookup returns CDR1 SGHTA and CDR2 FQGNSA. Trimming left V 5 bases short and J 10 bases short, with 23 bases between. The CDR3 covers 16 residues. DNA for the CDR3: TGTGCCAGCAGCCACCCGGGGGGCGAAGTTGGGGGAAAACTGTTTTTT. Amino acid sequence: CASSHPGGEVGGKLFF.

The gene calls are TRBV14 and TRBJ2-7, with D maybe TRBD1 (5 bases). Per germline, CDR1 SGHDN and CDR2 FVKESK. V was clipped by 0 bases and J by 4 bases, with 13 bases between them. This CDR3 spans 15 amino acids. CDR3 in DNA: TGTGCCAGCAGCCAAGAAGGGGCGGCAAGGTACGAGCAGTACTTC. This codes for CASSQEGAARYEQYF.

This chain joins TRBV5-1 and TRBJ2-1, with 10 bases fitting TRBD2. CDR1 and CDR2 (germline): SGHRS, YFSETQ. The CDR3 extends over 20 amino acids. The J segment lost 4 bases and the V segment lost 3 bases, leaving 19 bases of the junction unmatched. CDR3 nucleotide sequence: TGCGCCAGCAGCTACCAGTCTAGCGGGAGACCGCTTAATTGGTACAATGAGCAGTTCTTC. Translation gives CASSYQSSGRPLNWYNEQFF.